This entry describes one T cell receptor beta chain. The V end lost 5 bases, the J end lost 4 bases, and 11 bases lay between the germline ends. CDR3 length equals 13 residues. Germline lookup yields CDR1 SEHNR and CDR2 FQNEAQ (reference sequence). This sample was included in a study of control samples from healthy donors and cancer patients. Some clones are missing from TCRdb's copy, which holds only in-frame ones; the method was immunoSEQ multiplex PCR. The profile shows some 170,000 clones, roughly 94% of them singletons. The sample consisted of PBMCs. This chain joins TRBV7-9 and TRBJ1-2, with a weak D call TRBD1 (5 bases). This sequence was found in a man in his sixties with colorectal cancer. In DNA, the CDR3 is TGTGCCAGCAGCCACCCCGGGGGCTATGGCTACACCTTC. Its protein is CASSHPGGYGYTF. The full variable domain, completed using reference TRBV7-9 and TRBJ1-2, is DTGVSQNPRHKITKRGQNVTFRCDPISEHNRLYWYRQTLGQGPEFLTYFQNEAQLEKSRLLSDRFSAERPKGSFSTLEIQRTEQGDSAMYLCASSHPGGYGYTFGSGTRLTVV.